Listed below are T cell receptor beta chains from one sample, sequenced in a study of blood T cell repertoires in COVID-19. Generated by immunoSEQ multiplex PCR, the TCRdb table keeps only in-frame clones and is missing some. This sample has over 350,000 clones; 85% to 90% occur once, and the top ten carry 0.95% to 1%. The sample taken for sequencing was PBMCs or T cells enriched from blood (not recorded which). These TCRs come from a woman in her 30s with acute COVID-19. The CDR3 runs from the conserved cysteine through the conserved F or W. The D gene is left open where the match is weak. For some rows the clone size is stated as once, few or many, or as a class when expanded; others skip it.

TRBJ1-3 - TRBV4-2 16 - TGTGCCAGCAGCTCGCGTGGGGACTCCTCTGGAAACACCATATATTTT CASSSRGDSSGNTIYF
TRBJ2-3 - TRBV10-2 15 - TGCGCCAGCACCCCACTAGAACCCCCCGCAGGAACGCAGTATTTT CASTPLEPPAGTQYF
TRBJ2-1 - TRBV18 15 - TGTGCCAGCTCACCAGGACAGACGTCCTACAATGAGCAGTTCTTC CASSPGQTSYNEQFF
TRBJ2-7 - TRBV12-5 16 - TGTGCTAGTGGTTCCCCTTTTTGGGGGCCTAACAACGAGCAGTACTTC CASGSPFWGPNNEQYF
TRBJ1-5 - TRBV2 16 - TGTGCCAGCAGTGAAGCGAATACGGCAGGGCGACAGCCCCAGCATTTT CASSEANTAGRQPQHF
TRBJ1-1 TRBD1 TRBV19 14 - TGTGCCAGTAGTTTTTCGACAGGGCGGACTGAAGCTTTCTTT CASSFSTGRTEAFF
TRBJ1-5 TRBD1 TRBV19 16 - TGTGCCAGTAGCCCTCTCACAGGGGATAGCAATCAGCCCCAGCATTTT CASSPLTGDSNQPQHF
TRBJ2-1 - TRBV30 14 - TGTGCTATAAGGAAGCAGGCGAACTACAATGAGCAGTTCTTC CAIRKQANYNEQFF
TRBJ2-4 TRBD1 TRBV5-1 15 - TGCGCCAGCAGCTTGGCCGGGACAGGGGGTGACATTCAGTACTTC CASSLAGTGGDIQYF
TRBJ2-3 - TRBV28 13 - TGTGCCAGCAGTCCCGGACTCTTGGATACGCAGTATTTT CASSPGLLDTQYF
TRBJ1-4 TRBD1 TRBV29-1 13 - TGCAGCGTTTGGACAGGGGAAACGGAAAAACTGTTTTTT CSVWTGETEKLFF
TRBJ2-3 - TRBV5-1 15 - TGCGCCAGCAGCTTTAGGGGATGGGGCACAGATACGCAGTATTTT CASSFRGWGTDTQYF
TRBJ2-5 TRBD1 TRBV9 14 - TGTGCCAGCAGCGCAGGGACAGAGCAAGAGACCCAGTACTTC CASSAGTEQETQYF
TRBJ2-2 TRBD1 TRBV10-3 16 - TGTGCCACCGTTGAACGAGGGACAGGGGACACCGGGGAGCTGTTTTTT CATVERGTGDTGELFF
TRBJ1-1 TRBD1 TRBV18 15 - TGTGCCAGCTCATCGGACAGGGGTTCAAACACTGAAGCTTTCTTT CASSSDRGSNTEAFF
TRBJ1-2 - TRBV21-1 14 once TGTGCCAGCAGCAAAAGCGCAGCCGGCTATGGCTACACCTTC CASSKSAAGYGYTF
TRBJ2-3 TRBD1 TRBV27 17 once TGTGCCAGCAGTCCACTCCCTCGGGACAGCGGCACAGATACGCAGTATTTT CASSPLPRDSGTDTQYF
TRBJ1-1 TRBD1 TRBV10-3 14 - TGTGCCATCAGGATCGACAGGGAGTACACTGAAGCTTTCTTT CAIRIDREYTEAFF
TRBJ1-6 - TRBV10-2 13 - TGCGCCAGCAAGATAGATTATAATTCACCCCTCCACTTT CASKIDYNSPLHF
TRBJ1-4 - TRBV2 14 - TGTGCCAGCATCGGGACATCCCAGGGTGAAAAACTGTTTTTT CASIGTSQGEKLFF
TRBJ2-3 - TRBV9 16 - TGTGCCAGCAGCGTAGCTGGGCGGGCATACACAGATACGCAGTATTTT CASSVAGRAYTDTQYF
TRBJ2-7 - TRBV6-5 15 - TGTGCCAGTAATCGGGACATTCTATCTACGATGGAGCAGTACTTC CASNRDILSTMEQYF
TRBJ2-5 TRBD2 TRBV5-1 16 - TGCGCCAGCAGCTTGGTTAGCGGGGGGCTCCGCGGGACCCAGTACTTC CASSLVSGGLRGTQYF
TRBJ2-1 - TRBV5-1 15 - TGCGCCAGCAGCTTGGTCGGAGGGTCATACAATGAGCAGTTCTTC CASSLVGGSYNEQFF
TRBJ1-2 - TRBV5-1 15 - TGCGCCAGCAGCTTGCCCCAGACCCGGGAGGATGGCTACACCTTC CASSLPQTREDGYTF
TRBJ1-1 - TRBV9 13 - TGTGCCAGCAGCGTAGTGTCGGACACTGAAGCTTTCTTT CASSVVSDTEAFF
TRBJ1-1 - TRBV12-3/TRBV12-4 13 - TGTGCCAGCAGTCCCGACAGGCTGGTTGAAGCTTTCTTT CASSPDRLVEAFF
TRBJ1-2 TRBD1 TRBV30 13 few TGTGCCTGGACGATCGGACAGGGCTATGGCTACACCTTC CAWTIGQGYGYTF
TRBJ2-2 - TRBV6-5 14 - TGTGCCAGCAGGTCTACGGGAAACACCGGGGAGCTGTTTTTT CASRSTGNTGELFF
TRBJ2-5 TRBD2 TRBV4-3 15 - TGCGCCAGCAGCCAAGAAGCTAGCGGACAAGAGACCCAGTACTTC CASSQEASGQETQYF
TRBJ2-7 - TRBV6-7 13 - TGTGCCAGCAGTTACCCAGGGGCCTACGGGCAGTACTTC CASSYPGAYGQYF
TRBJ1-2 - TRBV5-1 13 - TGCGCCAGCAGCCTCACAGGATACAATGGCTACACCTTC CASSLTGYNGYTF
TRBJ1-5 - TRBV29-1 12 - TGCAGCGTCGGTTCGGGTAATCAGCCCCAGCATTTT CSVGSGNQPQHF
TRBJ2-1 TRBD2 TRBV9 17 few TGTGCCAGCAGCGGAAACATAGGACTAGCGGGGGACAATGAGCAGTTCTTC CASSGNIGLAGDNEQFF
TRBJ1-6 TRBD1 TRBV30 13 - TGTGCCTGGAGTTTGGACAGGGATTCACCCCTCCACTTT CAWSLDRDSPLHF
TRBJ2-7 TRBD2 TRBV7-2 15 - TGTGCCAGCAGCTTAGCTGTCGAGCGGGGCAACGAGCAGTACTTC CASSLAVERGNEQYF
TRBJ1-2 - TRBV7-9 14 many TGTGCCAGCAGCTTCAGCGGGGCCGGGTATGGCTACACCTTC CASSFSGAGYGYTF
TRBJ2-1 - TRBV24-1 15 - TGTGCCACCAGTGGGGCGGGGCGAGGGTACAATGAGCAGTTCTTC CATSGAGRGYNEQFF
TRBJ1-1 - TRBV4-1 15 - TGCGCCAGCAGCCTACCCGGGGGGGCGCCCACTGAAGCTTTCTTT CASSLPGGAPTEAFF
TRBJ1-5 - TRBV27 14 - TGTGCCAGCAGGTCAGGGTATAGCAATCAGCCCCAGCATTTT CASRSGYSNQPQHF
TRBJ1-5 TRBD1 TRBV2 16 - TGTGCCAGCAGTGAACCAGGGACAGGGGGCGAACAGCCCCAGCATTTT CASSEPGTGGEQPQHF
TRBJ1-2 - TRBV30 15 - TGTGCCTGGAGTATCAGGGTTCTTGGAAACTATGGCTACACCTTC CAWSIRVLGNYGYTF
TRBJ2-1 - TRBV20-1 11 - TGCAGTGCAGAGAGGGTGAATGAGCAGTTCTTC CSAERVNEQFF
TRBJ2-6 - TRBV5-1 15 - TGCGCCAGCAGGGCAGGGATCTCTGGGGCCAACGTCCTGACTTTC CASRAGISGANVLTF
TRBJ2-1 TRBD2 TRBV4-2 17 - TGTGCCAGCAGCCAAGAGGCCGCCGGGACTAGTTTCCGCGAGCAGTTCTTC CASSQEAAGTSFREQFF
TRBJ2-1 TRBD2 TRBV10-3 15 - TGTGCCATCACTGGCGGGGGGGCCGTCTACAATGAGCAGTTCTTC CAITGGGAVYNEQFF
TRBJ2-5 TRBD2 TRBV5-8 16 - TGTGCCAGCAGCCCCTGGGGGACTAGCGCGGCAGAGACCCAGTACTTC CASSPWGTSAAETQYF
TRBJ2-7 TRBD1 TRBV19 15 - TGTGCCAGTAGTCTCACTCCGGGACAGGGCTACGAGCAGTACTTC CASSLTPGQGYEQYF
TRBJ1-2 TRBD1 TRBV19 14 - TGTGCCAGTAGTATGGGGTACAGGGGCTATGGCTACACCTTC CASSMGYRGYGYTF
TRBJ2-1 TRBD1 TRBV5-6 16 - TGTGCCAGCAGCGCCGAAGGACAGGGGGCCTACAATGAGCAGTTCTTC CASSAEGQGAYNEQFF
TRBJ2-3 TRBD2 TRBV7-2 18 - TGTGCCAGCAGCTCTCCTAGCGGGGGGACCCCCGGCACAGATACGCAGTATTTT CASSSPSGGTPGTDTQYF
TRBJ1-6 TRBD1 TRBV19 16 - TGTGCCAGTAGTATACGCGGACAGGGGGGTATGTCACCCCTCCACTTT CASSIRGQGGMSPLHF
TRBJ1-1 - TRBV5-4 15 - TGTGCCAGCAGCACGGACCGACAGGCCCACACTGAAGCTTTCTTT CASSTDRQAHTEAFF
TRBJ2-6 TRBD1 TRBV29-1 14 - TGCAGCGTGAGGACAGGGTACGGGGCCAACGTCCTGACTTTC CSVRTGYGANVLTF
TRBJ2-7 - TRBV2 13 - TGTGCCAGCAGTGGAAGCTATTTCGGCGAGCAGTACTTC CASSGSYFGEQYF
TRBJ2-1 TRBD2 TRBV7-2 16 few TGTGCCAGCAGCTTATCTAGCGGGCCCGGATACAATGAGCAGTTCTTC CASSLSSGPGYNEQFF
TRBJ2-7 TRBD1 TRBV19 14 - TGTGCCAGTAGCCCCGGGACAGGGTCCTACGAGCAGTACTTC CASSPGTGSYEQYF
TRBJ2-1 - TRBV7-7 13 - TGTGCCAGCAGCCCTGCAGTGTACAATGAGCAGTTCTTC CASSPAVYNEQFF
TRBJ2-2 - TRBV18 19 - TGTGCCAGCTCACCCAGGGCTCAAACGGGATCTCGGGGGACCGGGGAGCTGTTTTTT CASSPRAQTGSRGTGELFF
TRBJ1-1 - TRBV7-6 13 few TGTGCCAGCAGTCCACAGGAGGGGACTGAAGCTTTCTTT CASSPQEGTEAFF